A selection of T cell receptor beta chains follows, all from one sample in a study of cytomegalovirus exposure and HLA in healthy donors. Using immunoSEQ multiplex PCR, the repertoire was profiled, and TCRdb retains in-frame clones only, with some absent. This table has 150,000 to 180,000 clones, about three quarters appearing once. The sample consisted of PBMCs. The receptor source for this set is a woman aged 40 to 49 in good health and CMV-seronegative. The CDR3 runs from the conserved cysteine through the conserved F or W. Each record gives: J gene, clone size, D gene, V gene, CDR3 DNA, CDR3 protein. The D gene is left open where the match is weak. Some rows mark clone size as missing; the rest say once, few, many or name a class of expanded clone.

j_call: TRBJ1-6; clone_size: .; d_call: .; v_call: TRBV4-1; cdr3_nt: TGCGCCAGCAGCCAAGACGAGGAAGGCAAGTATTCACCCCTCCACTTT; cdr3_aa: CASSQDEEGKYSPLHF
j_call: TRBJ2-1; clone_size: few; d_call: .; v_call: TRBV18; cdr3_nt: TGTGCCAGCTCACTCCGGACTACCTCCTACAATGAGCAGTTCTTC; cdr3_aa: CASSLRTTSYNEQFF
j_call: TRBJ1-5; clone_size: .; d_call: TRBD1; v_call: TRBV19; cdr3_nt: TGTGCCAGTAGTATATTTGCAGCCGGGACAGACAATCAGCCCCAGCATTTT; cdr3_aa: CASSIFAAGTDNQPQHF
j_call: TRBJ2-1; clone_size: few; d_call: TRBD2; v_call: TRBV6-5; cdr3_nt: TGTGCCAGCAGTCTAGCGGAAAGCTCCTACAATGAGCAGTTCTTC; cdr3_aa: CASSLAESSYNEQFF
j_call: TRBJ2-7; clone_size: .; d_call: TRBD1; v_call: TRBV6-5; cdr3_nt: TGTGCCAGCAGTCACCGGGACAGTCGATCCTACGAGCAGTACTTC; cdr3_aa: CASSHRDSRSYEQYF
j_call: TRBJ1-5; clone_size: .; d_call: .; v_call: TRBV19; cdr3_nt: TGTGCCAGTAGTATAGGCGGGGGGCACCTGAGCAATCAGCCCCAGCATTTT; cdr3_aa: CASSIGGGHLSNQPQHF
j_call: TRBJ2-1; clone_size: few; d_call: .; v_call: TRBV10-3; cdr3_nt: TGTGCCATTAGTGAGTCCCGTCTTTCCTACAATGAGCAGTTCTTC; cdr3_aa: CAISESRLSYNEQFF
j_call: TRBJ2-7; clone_size: .; d_call: .; v_call: TRBV2; cdr3_nt: TGTGCCAGCAGGAGGGACATCGAGGACTACGAGCAGTACTTC; cdr3_aa: CASRRDIEDYEQYF
j_call: TRBJ2-1; clone_size: .; d_call: .; v_call: TRBV5-1; cdr3_nt: TGCGCCAGCAGCTTAACTAGCTCTCCCTACAATGAGCAGTTCTTC; cdr3_aa: CASSLTSSPYNEQFF
j_call: TRBJ2-5; clone_size: .; d_call: .; v_call: TRBV5-4; cdr3_nt: TGTGCCAGCAGCCTGCGTAGTAGCCCGCGGCGAGAGACCCAGTACTTC; cdr3_aa: CASSLRSSPRRETQYF
j_call: TRBJ1-4; clone_size: .; d_call: .; v_call: TRBV27; cdr3_nt: TGTGCCAGCAGTCCCGAGCGACAGGCTTTT; cdr3_aa: CASSPERQAF